The T cell receptor beta chain under discussion was sequenced for a study of blood T cell repertoires in COVID-19. Recruitment covered 25 or so US areas and drew participants whose ages spanned 18 to 89 years. Cohort allocation depended upon clinical history that participants reported. Trimming removed 11 bases from V and 3 bases from J; junction bases left unmatched: 13. The CDR3 covers 15 residues. Germline V lookup: CDR1 MDHEN, CDR2 SYDVKM. Per the original data handling: Using reference gene primer amplification, nucleated cell counts were estimated. Assay: immunoSEQ multiplex PCR; the TCRdb copy retains only in-frame clones and omits some. That table supplies the V and J calls and clone size; D and trimming were determined from the DNA. The profile covers about 200,000 clones, with about 84% appearing a single time and 5.6% taken by the ten largest.

This sequence was found in a man aged 35-49 years with acute COVID-19. The chain combines TRBV28 with TRBJ1-1; 9 nucleotides line up with TRBD1. The specimen was PBMCs or T cells enriched from blood (not recorded which). The CDR3, as DNA: TGTGCCTCCGCCTCCCTGGACAGGGGTCACACTGAAGCTTTCTTT. Amino acid sequence: CASASLDRGHTEAFF.